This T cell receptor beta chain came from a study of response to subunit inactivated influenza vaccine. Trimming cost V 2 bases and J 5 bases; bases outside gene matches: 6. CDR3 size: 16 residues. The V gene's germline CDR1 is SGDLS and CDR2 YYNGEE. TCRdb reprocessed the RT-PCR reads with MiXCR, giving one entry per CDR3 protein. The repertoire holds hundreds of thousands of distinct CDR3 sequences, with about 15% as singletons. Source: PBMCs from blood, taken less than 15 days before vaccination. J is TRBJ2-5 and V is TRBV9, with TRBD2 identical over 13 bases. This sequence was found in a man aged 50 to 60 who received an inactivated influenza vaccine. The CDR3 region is CASSVRGLAGSETQYF. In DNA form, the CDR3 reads TGTGCCAGCAGCGTCAGGGGACTAGCGGGGTCGGAGACCCAGTACTTC.